This T cell receptor beta chain was obtained from a study of identical twins (TCRdb year 2016). Describing the broader study: The study deep-sequenced TCR alpha and beta repertoires from monozygotic twins, unrelated adults of various ages and cord blood to test whether fetal clonotypes persist. To rule out contamination, replicate twin experiments were performed at different times with different library preparation protocols. Summary of the overall study and its limitations: Fewer insertions were carried by abundant cord blood beta clonotypes; a weaker similar trend was observed in young adult naive repertoires, while no such trend was observed in memory repertoires. Invariant T cells such as MAIT and iNKT could partly confound zero-insertion analyses, although diverse VJ usage argued against such confounding for most clonotypes. Out-of-frame TCR alpha sharing in monozygotic twins was systematically underestimated by recombination models, whereas sharing between unrelated individuals was in agreement with the recombination models. Out-of-frame TCR alpha sequences shared between twins showed an excess of low generation-probability sequences compared with coincidental sharing between unrelated individuals. The excess sharing between twins in beta out-of-frame sequences was weaker because fewer shared sequences reduced the signal-to-noise ratio. Because the same donors could not be followed over many years, conclusions were based on cross-sectional statistical analysis.

Trimming at the junction amounts to 5 bases on V and 2 bases on J, and the germline ends lie 15 bases apart. From the germline V gene, CDR1 is SGHAT and CDR2 is FQNNGV. The CDR3 measures 15 amino acids from cysteine to phenylalanine. The CDR3 DNA has 45 bases and is translated from base 1. Library preparation employed 5' RACE. TCRdb lists the instrument as Illumina HiSeq 2000. Template switching introduced a universal primer binding site; the final cDNA contained a unique molecular identifier, enabling accurate counting of TCR cDNA molecules. Specific primers in the conserved constant-segment region were used to synthesize first-strand cDNA for TCR alpha and beta chains. To control for contamination, each cDNA library was double barcoded with a SMART-Mk sample barcode plus Illumina barcodes. TruSeq adapter sequences, together with Illumina sample barcodes, were added in two successive PCR steps. Sequencing of the TCR alpha and beta cDNA libraries was done on the Illumina HiSeq platform using custom primers. The published analysis was carried out like this. MiGEC processed the raw reads to extract unique molecular identifiers, while MiXCR was used to determine the CDR3 positions. For each individual, recombination models were inferred using an EM algorithm with the repgenHMM and IGoR tools. The tcR package in R was used for shared clonotype analysis, with sharing normalized by the product of cloneset sizes. To study raw recombination free of thymic and clonal selection effects, out-of-frame nonproductive sequences were analyzed. TCRdb handled the public reads itself, with Q25 trimming in fastp and clone calling in MiXCR, and kept productive beta chains. Each CDR3 protein appears once, grouped with its most common genes and DNA. What appears here as the V and J calls and clone size reflects TCRdb's work, not the paper's. Present in this sample are under 250,000 distinct CDR3 sequences, 7.5% of which were seen just once. Jointly, the top ten make up less than 6.5% of the sample.

All donors were healthy Caucasians. The twin cohort consisted of three pairs of female monozygotic twins, all aged roughly 18 to 30 years. Positive isolation kits from Invitrogen were used to isolate the CD4+ and CD8+ T cell populations. Many counts were recorded for this clonotype. Its antigen has not been determined. It has no much larger one-base neighbor in the sample; base qualities were not kept. This sample was also put to use in a study of yellow fever vaccine responses in identical twins. The second paper states: According to the authors, in identical twins the way T cells responded to vaccination appeared partly convergent and partly personalized. Focusing on identical twins, the study followed the T cell clones that responded to the vaccine, and did so with precision.

The sequence links TRBV11-2 to TRBJ2-5, with the D gene uncertain. The specimen sequenced was CD8+ T cells sorted from blood. The clonotype originates from a woman aged 18-29 years in good health. The DNA sequence is TGTGCCAGCAGCCCCACCGGTGGGCAGCAAGAGACCCAGTACTTC. Its protein reads: CASSPTGGQQETQYF.